What follows are 26 T cell receptor beta chains derived from one specimen sequenced in a study of T-cell memory formation after mild COVID-19. Each CDR3 protein gets one entry after TCRdb re-called the 5' RACE reads with MiXCR. The top ten clones hold more than 2% of a sample with about 180,000 distinct CDR3 sequences, around 15% of them seen once. The sample was PBMCs or a T cell subset sorted from them (not recorded which). These receptors originate from an adult woman who had mild COVID-19 (a few samples of this study predate the infection). Cell type and time point are not known.

This clonotype was seen repeatedly, ten times or more. The chain has TRBV6-6 and TRBJ1-3, with 8 bases aligning to TRBD1. Germline CDR1 is MNHNY and CDR2 is SVGAGI (reference sequence). The CDR3 totals 14 residues. V gave up 0 bases and J gave up 7 bases; unmatched junction bases: 2. CDR3 protein: CASSYSGQGNTIYF. For the CDR3, the DNA is TGTGCCAGCAGTTACTCCGGACAGGGCAACACCATATATTTT.

This clonotype turned up a few times. The gene calls are TRBV20-1 and TRBJ2-3, with 7 bases identical to TRBD2. CDR1 is DFQATT and CDR2 is SNEGSKA in the germline V gene (reference sequence). J gave up 9 bases and V 5 bases, and 17 bases lay outside the gene matches. The CDR3 has 15 amino acids. CDR3 region: CSAPSVQRGEKTQYF. DNA for the CDR3: TGCAGTGCTCCATCCGTCCAGCGGGGAGAGAAGACGCAGTATTTT.

This clonotype has only a few counts. The CDR3 reads CASSKDGLFNTEAFF. CDR3 DNA sequence: TGTGCCAGCAGTAAGGACGGCCTTTTTAACACTGAAGCTTTCTTT. The rearrangement links TRBV2 to TRBJ1-1; D is undetermined. This CDR3 is built from 15 residues. V lost 5 bases and J 2 bases, leaving 15 bases between the germline ends. Germline V CDR1 and CDR2: SNHLY, FYNNEI.

This chain joins TRBV7-2 and TRBJ1-3; 8 bases match TRBD1. Germline V CDR1 and CDR2: SGHTA, FQGNSA. This CDR3 is 16 amino acids long. V was pared by 4 bases and J by 4 bases, with 9 bases of the junction left unmatched. Here the CDR3 DNA reads TGTGCCAGCAGCTGGAACAGGGGGACGGGCGGAAACACCATATATTTT. It is translated as CASSWNRGTGGNTIYF. Supplemented by reference TRBV7-2 and TRBJ1-3, the full variable domain reads GAGVSQSPSNKVTEKGKDVELRCDPISGHTALYWYRQSLGQGLEFLIYFQGNSAPDKSGLPSDRFSAERTGGSVSTLTIQRTQQEDSAVYLCASSWNRGTGGNTIYFGEGSWLTVV.

This clonotype was observed a handful of times. The chain carries TRBV6-6 and TRBJ1-1; TRBD1 aligns across 7 bases. Trimming at V came to 10 bases and at J to 1 base, leaving 3 bases not matched to a gene. This CDR3 has 12 residues. The germline CDR1 and CDR2 sequences are MNHNY and SVGAGI (reference sequence). CDR3 nucleotides: TGTGCCACCAGGGGGGGGAACACTGAAGCTTTCTTT. Translating gives CATRGGNTEAFF.

This clonotype was detected a few times. The chain employs TRBV27 and TRBJ2-1; TRBD2 aligns across 12 bases. The ends lost 5 bases at V and 8 bases at J; junction bases unmatched: 7. The CDR3 is 15 residues long. The germline V gene has CDR1 MNHEY and CDR2 SMNVEV (reference sequence). CDR3 in amino acids: CASSRLAGVADEQFF. CDR3 nucleotide sequence: TGTGCCAGCAGTCGACTAGCGGGAGTTGCAGATGAGCAGTTCTTC.

The V and J genes are TRBV18 and TRBJ1-6; D not resolved. Looked up from germline, CDR1 is KGHSH and CDR2 is LQKENI. This CDR3 has 13 amino acids. The V end lost 3 bases, the J end lost 8 bases, and 8 bases lay between the germline ends. As DNA, the CDR3 is TGTGCCAGCTCACCGACCCCCCATTCACCCCTCCACTTT. Translated: CASSPTPHSPLHF.

This clonotype was counted between two and nine times. The chain recombines TRBV7-2 with TRBJ2-2, with D uncertain. Per the germline V gene, CDR1 is SGHTA and CDR2 is FQGNSA. The CDR3 sequence is 12 residues long. Deletions cut 0 bases from V and 6 bases from J, with 2 bases between. CDR3 sequence reads: CASSLASGELFF. Here the CDR3 DNA reads TGTGCCAGCAGCTTAGCGTCCGGGGAGCTGTTTTTT.

The V and J genes are TRBV30 and TRBJ1-2, with 8 bases fitting TRBD1. Germline lookup yields CDR1 GTSNPN and CDR2 SVGIG (reference sequence). The V and J ends lost 3 bases and 5 bases, in that order; junction bases with no gene match: 11. This CDR3 is built from 15 residues. The CDR3 nucleotides read TGTGCCTGGAGCAGGGGGTGGACAGGGCAATATGGCTACACCTTC. This gives the protein CAWSRGWTGQYGYTF.

The chain has TRBV11-2 and TRBJ2-1, with TRBD1 matching over 7 bases. The germline V gene has CDR1 SGHAT and CDR2 FQNNGV. This CDR3 has 15 amino acids. The J segment lost 3 bases and the V segment lost 3 bases, leaving 5 bases of the junction unmatched. CDR3: CASSFRGSLYNEQFF. As DNA, the CDR3 is TGTGCCAGCAGCTTCAGGGGGTCTCTCTACAATGAGCAGTTCTTC.

There are a few counts of this clonotype. This sequence joins TRBV12-3 or TRBV12-4 and TRBJ2-3; D assignment may be TRBD1 or TRBD2 (7 bases each). Between the trimmed V and J ends, which lost 7 bases and 0 bases, there was a span of 14 bases. The CDR3 spans 15 residues. Written as DNA, the CDR3 is TGTGCCAGCAAGGGGGCTAGCGGAAGCACAGATACGCAGTATTTT. This gives the protein CASKGASGSTDTQYF.

This clonotype was found a few times. The chain joins TRBV7-2 to TRBJ2-2; D may be TRBD1 (5 bases). Trimming took off 5 bases at V and 7 bases at J, with 11 bases between the two ends. CDR1 is SGHTA and CDR2 is FQGNSA in the germline V gene. The CDR3 is made up of 13 amino acids. The CDR3 sequence is CASSPSQGGELFF. CDR3 in DNA: TGTGCCAGCAGCCCCTCTCAGGGCGGGGAGCTGTTTTTT.

In its sample, this clonotype was seen many times. V is TRBV7-9 and J is TRBJ2-2; a possible D gene is TRBD1 (6 bases). The CDR3 length is 18 residues. V gave up 8 bases and J gave up 6 bases, with 28 bases separating them. CDR1 is SEHNR and CDR2 is FQNEAQ in the germline V gene (reference sequence). As DNA, the CDR3 is TGTGCCAGCTCCCAAAAGGGGTTCCGGGACACCGAGTCCGGGGAGCTGTTTTTT. It is translated as CASSQKGFRDTESGELFF.

The gene calls are TRBV6-2 or TRBV6-3 and TRBJ2-1, with 10 nucleotides matching TRBD1. V trimming: 7 bases; J trimming: 4 bases; junction bases outside the gene matches: 13. CDR1 and CDR2 (germline): MNHEY, SVGEGT. The CDR3 consists of 17 residues. CDR3: CASNDFSGQGPYNEQFF. In DNA form, the CDR3 reads TGTGCCAGCAATGATTTCTCGGGACAGGGGCCTTACAATGAGCAGTTCTTC.

The CDR3 spells CASITGLATDTQYF. CDR3 sequence (DNA): TGTGCCAGCATCACGGGACTCGCCACAGATACGCAGTATTTT. The chain combines TRBV12-3 or TRBV12-4 with TRBJ2-3, with D maybe TRBD2 (6 bases). Trimming removed 7 bases at V and 2 bases at J, with 13 bases between. This CDR3 has 14 residues.

The rearrangement links TRBV11-3 to TRBJ2-1; D perhaps matches TRBD1 (5 bases). Looked up from germline, CDR1 is SGHNT and CDR2 is YENEEA. This CDR3 spans 13 amino acids. V lost 1 base to trimming and J lost 9 bases, with 10 bases between them. The CDR3 nucleotides are TGTGCCAGCAGCTTAGGGTGGGGCCTTGAGCAGTTCTTC. Translating gives CASSLGWGLEQFF.

The chain has TRBV5-1 and TRBJ2-1; 8 positions agree with TRBD2. The CDR3 contains 15 residues. Germline V gene sequence: CDR1 SGHRS, CDR2 YFSETQ. Trimming removed 3 bases from V and 8 bases from J; junction bases left unmatched: 10. The DNA of the CDR3 is TGCGCCAGCAGCTCGGCGGGGACTAGTGGCGATGAGCAGTTCTTC. Its protein is CASSSAGTSGDEQFF.

This clonotype was observed a handful of times. The chain joins TRBV12-3 or TRBV12-4 to TRBJ1-1, with unresolved D. V gave up 4 bases and J gave up 3 bases, with 9 bases separating them. The CDR3 loop spans 13 amino acids. For the CDR3, the DNA is TGTGCCAGCAGTTCCGGGTGGGACACTGAAGCTTTCTTT. Its protein product is CASSSGWDTEAFF.

This clonotype was detected a few times. V gene TRBV2 combines with J gene TRBJ1-4; the D gene is possibly TRBD1 (6 bases). Germline CDR1 and CDR2: SNHLY and FYNNEI. V was cut by 5 bases and J by 0 bases, with 7 bases left in between. The CDR3 has 14 residues. The DNA of the CDR3 is TGTGCCAGCAGTAGACAGGCAACTAATGAAAAACTGTTTTTT. Its protein is CASSRQATNEKLFF.

The J gene is TRBJ2-5, the V gene TRBV29-1; no reliable D call. CDR3 length: 8 amino acids. From germline, CDR1 is SQVTM and CDR2 ANQGSEA. The V gene lost 4 bases and the J gene lost 8 bases, with 2 bases spanning the gap. The CDR3 loop reads CSVATQYF. The CDR3 DNA reads TGCAGCGTTGCCACCCAGTACTTC.

V and J are TRBV20-1 and TRBJ1-5; tentative D call: TRBD1 (6 bases). The CDR3 sequence is 14 residues long. Deletions cut 2 bases from V and 4 bases from J, with 12 bases between. Germline V CDR1 and CDR2: DFQATT, SNEGSKA (reference sequence). The CDR3, as DNA: TGCAGTGCTAGAAGGGGGGCAAGTAATCAGCCCCAGCATTTT. Encoded protein: CSARRGASNQPQHF.

The chain is built from TRBV11-3 and TRBJ2-1, with D uncertain. Germline V gives CDR1 SGHNT, CDR2 YENEEA. V was pared by 3 bases and J by 5 bases, with 5 bases between. The CDR3 runs 12 residues. The CDR3 DNA sequence: TGTGCCAGCAGCTTGAATGACAATGAGCAGTTCTTC. Its protein is CASSLNDNEQFF.

This clonotype was observed a handful of times. The rearrangement uses TRBV5-1 and TRBJ1-5; no clear D. With 0 bases removed from V and 7 bases from J, the gap between germline ends came to 11 bases. Per germline, CDR1 SGHRS and CDR2 YFSETQ. This CDR3 is 14 amino acids long. CDR3 region: CASSLGAGGQPQHF. CDR3 nucleotide sequence: TGCGCCAGCAGCTTGGGGGCGGGAGGCCAGCCCCAGCATTTT.

As to this clonotype: The junction does not match germline at one end; this may be a read error. The chain combines TRBV7-2 with TRBJ2-5; TRBD2 aligns across 10 bases. The CDR3 is 15 residues long. CDR1 SGHTA and CDR2 FQGNSA come from the germline V gene. Here the CDR3 reads CASTLSGGAGETQYF. CDR3 bases: TGTGCCAGCACCTTAAGCGGGGGGGCTGGAGAGACCCAGTACTTC.

The table lists this clonotype with a few counts. The J gene is TRBJ2-7, the V gene TRBV12-3 or TRBV12-4; possibly TRBD2 for D (7 bases). Between the trimmed V and J ends, which lost 7 bases and 4 bases, there was a span of 20 bases. The CDR3 extends over 15 amino acids. The CDR3 nucleotides are TGTGCCAGCACCCTGGGGGGGGGCCGAAAATACGAGCAGTACTTC. This gives the protein CASTLGGGRKYEQYF.

This clonotype was observed a few times. This chain uses TRBV7-9 with TRBJ2-7; D is unclear. There are 12 residues in the CDR3. Looked up from germline, CDR1 is SEHNR and CDR2 is FQNEAQ (reference sequence). The V and J ends lost 5 bases and 0 bases respectively, with 5 bases between them. In DNA, the CDR3 is TGTGCCAGCAGCATAATCTCCTACGAGCAGTACTTC. This encodes CASSIISYEQYF.